This TCR beta chain was found in a study of T cells in Graves' hyperthyroidism and ophthalmopathy. On the study more broadly: Sampling of peripheral blood happened at initial diagnosis, prior to any treatment.

RNA transcripts provided the source from which TCR beta CDR3 regions were amplified. Carried out on the TCR CDR3, a first-round RT-PCR used the HTBI primer set. TCRdb re-called the multiplex PCR reads with MiXCR, one entry per CDR3 protein. The repertoire holds 400,000 or so distinct CDR3 sequences, with over 11% as singletons. Per the germline V gene, CDR1 is SNHLY and CDR2 is FYNNEI. This CDR3 has 12 residues. V was shortened by 10 bases and J by 0 bases, with 9 bases between the two germline ends. Exclusion criteria comprised uncontrolled infection, other autoimmune disease, pregnancy or lactation. The study based diagnoses on clinical symptoms, serum thyroxine and TRAb, thyroid ultrasound and orbital computed tomography.

Input material: blood. V gene TRBV2 combines with J gene TRBJ1-2; no firm D call. The TCR was taken from a man between 50 and 59 years old with Graves' ophthalmopathy. The CDR3 nucleotides are TGTGCCACGGGCCCCACTAACTATGGCTACACCTTC. Translated, it gives CATGPTNYGYTF.